These 10 T cell receptor beta chains originate from one sample sequenced in a study of breast tumors, draining lymph nodes, adjacent tissues. TCRdb processed the multiplex PCR reads anew with MiXCR; each CDR3 protein has one entry. The table lists more than 200,000 distinct CDR3 sequences, around 32% of them singletons. Breast cancer patients provided tissue from their axillary draining lymph nodes. The specimen was axillary lymph node tissue. These receptors were obtained from a female donor with breast cancer. Some clones in this sample may be carry-over from other donors' samples.

The chain joins TRBV4-3 to TRBJ1-5; D is unresolved. The V end was cut by 5 bases, the J end by 1 base, with 12 bases between. The CDR3 spans 15 residues. Per germline, CDR1 LGHNA and CDR2 YSLEER. The CDR3 reads CASSYNYGSNQPQHF. DNA of the CDR3: TGCGCCAGCAGCTATAACTACGGGAGCAATCAGCCCCAGCATTTT.

This clonotype was detected once. The CDR3 protein is CSASLAGGAAELFF. In DNA form, the CDR3 reads TGCAGTGCCTCTCTAGCGGGCGGCGCCGCGGAGCTGTTTTTT. The V and J genes are TRBV20-1 and TRBJ2-2; 8 nucleotides agree with TRBD2. The germline V gene has CDR1 DFQATT and CDR2 SNEGSKA (reference sequence). The V segment lost 6 bases and the J segment 10 bases; nucleotides outside the gene matches: 13. The CDR3 covers 14 residues.

This clonotype was counted many times. The chain couples TRBV5-5 to TRBJ2-1; 13 bases align to TRBD2. The V gene end was trimmed by 2 bases and the J gene end by 3 bases; junction bases not matched to a gene: 8. This CDR3 is built from 18 residues. From germline, CDR1 is SGHKS and CDR2 YYEKEE (reference sequence). The CDR3 DNA follows: TGTGCCAGCAGCTTCAGACTAGCGGGAGGACTGAACTACAATGAGCAGTTCTTC. The encoded protein is CASSFRLAGGLNYNEQFF.

Notes on this clonotype: A read error may produce the germline difference seen at one junction end. The CDR3 nucleotides are TGTGCCAACAGCTTCATGGCTGGCGGGACCTACGAGCAGTACTTC. Residues: CANSFMAGGTYEQYF. The genes are TRBV7-8 and TRBJ2-7; tentative D call: TRBD2 (6 bases). Germline values: CDR1 SGHVS, CDR2 FQNEAQ. There are 15 residues in the CDR3.

As to this clonotype: At one end the junction does not follow the germline gene, possibly because of a read error. The chain links TRBV11-1 to TRBJ2-6; the D gene could be TRBD1 or TRBD2 (5 bases each). The germline V gene has CDR1 SGHAT and CDR2 FQDESV (reference sequence). The CDR3 consists of 13 residues. The CDR3 sequence: CASSLERGRTEAF. The CDR3 region has the DNA TGTGCCAGCAGCTTAGAGAGGGGTCGGACTGAAGCTTTC.

Only a few counts were recorded for this clonotype. This chain links TRBV27 with TRBJ2-1; 7 nucleotides line up with TRBD2. The CDR3 runs to 15 residues. Germline V gene sequence: CDR1 MNHEY, CDR2 SMNVEV (reference sequence). V lost 0 bases and J lost 5; bases outside the gene matches: 4. CDR3 in DNA: TGTGCCAGCAGTTTATCCGGGACTAAAAACAATGAGCAGTTCTTC. Protein product: CASSLSGTKNNEQFF.

On this clonotype: At one end, the junction sequence differs from germline, possibly due to a read error. The chain combines TRBV15 with TRBJ2-1; TRBD2 agrees at 10 bases. Germline V gene lookup returns CDR1 LNHNV and CDR2 YYDKDF (reference sequence). This CDR3 contains 16 residues. The CDR3 sequence is CATSTLAGGFYNGQFF. CDR3 coding DNA: TGTGCCACCAGCACCTTAGCGGGAGGATTCTACAATGGGCAGTTCTTC.

A remark on this clonotype: The final CDR3 position lacks the conserved phenylalanine or tryptophan, pointing to a likely read error. The gene calls are TRBV2 and TRBJ1-2; weak D call: TRBD1 (5 bases). The CDR3 is made up of 14 amino acids. Trimming removed 4 bases at V and 6 bases at J, with 15 bases between. The germline gives CDR1 SNHLY, CDR2 FYNNEI. The CDR3 region is CASSADVSTDGYTI. The CDR3 coding sequence is TGTGCCAGCAGTGCGGATGTTTCGACAGATGGCTACACCATC.

This clonotype was observed a handful of times. V is TRBV19 and J is TRBJ1-1; 8 bases fit TRBD1. Germline V gives CDR1 LNHDA, CDR2 SQIVND (reference sequence). V dropped 7 bases and J dropped 6; count of bases not matched to a gene: 13. CDR3 length: 15 amino acids. CDR3 residues: CASKPLTGDDPEAFF. The CDR3 DNA follows: TGTGCCAGTAAACCTTTGACAGGGGACGACCCTGAAGCTTTCTTT.

The CDR3 is CSVGDGELFF. In DNA form, the CDR3 reads TGCAGCGTTGGGGACGGGGAGCTGTTTTTT. V gene TRBV29-1 combines with J gene TRBJ2-2; D remains ambiguous. The CDR3 covers 10 residues. CDR1 and CDR2 from the germline V gene are SQVTM and ANQGSEA. V was pared by 4 bases and J by 7 bases, with 4 bases between.